This entry lists 21 T cell receptor beta chains sequenced from one sample in a study of tumor-infiltrating lymphocytes in localized non-small cell lung cancer. Libraries were prepared by immunoSEQ multiplex PCR; TCRdb keeps only in-frame clonotypes and omits some of them. The sample has 2,500 to 3,000 clones, 65% to 80% seen once. Sequencing was carried out using uninvolved lung tissue not adjacent to the tumor. The source of these receptors is a human donor with non-small cell lung cancer.

This CDR3 reads CASSVRQGNEKLFF. CDR3 nucleotide sequence: TGTGCCAGTAGTGTTAGACAGGGAAACGAAAAACTGTTTTTT. The chain employs TRBV19 and TRBJ1-4; TRBD1 agrees at 7 bases. Germline V gene sequence: CDR1 LNHDA, CDR2 SQIVND (reference sequence). This CDR3 contains 14 residues. Germline trimming cut 5 bases from V and 8 bases from J; bases unmatched to any gene: 8.

This chain uses TRBV5-3 with TRBJ2-1, with 9 bases matching TRBD1. TRBV5-3 qualifies as an ORF whose function is uncertain. J was trimmed by 8 bases and V by 4 bases; bases with no gene match: 7. The CDR3 extends over 14 amino acids. CDR3 in amino acids: CARSADRGRDEQFF. CDR3 nucleotide sequence: TGTGCCAGAAGCGCGGACAGGGGAAGAGATGAGCAGTTCTTC.

The chain has TRBV5-6 and TRBJ2-2, with D unclear. Deletions cut 3 bases from V and 1 base from J, with 7 bases between. The CDR3 length is 14 residues. The germline gives CDR1 SGHDT, CDR2 YYEEEE. In DNA form, the CDR3 reads TGTGCCAGCAGCTGGACGGTGAACACCGGGGAGCTGTTTTTT. Translating it yields CASSWTVNTGELFF.

The gene calls are TRBV6-1 and TRBJ1-3; D uncertain. This CDR3 spans 14 amino acids. The V gene lost 2 bases and the J gene lost 0 bases, with 5 bases spanning the gap. Germline CDR1 reads MNHNS; CDR2 reads SASEGT. The CDR3 protein is CASSEYISGNTIYF. The CDR3, as DNA: TGTGCCAGCAGTGAATATATCTCTGGAAACACCATATATTTT.

The chain couples TRBV28 to TRBJ1-5; 8 bases are shared with TRBD1. CDR1 and CDR2 (germline): MDHEN, SYDVKM. The junction had 4 bases not matched to a gene; V was cut back by 6 bases and J by 0 bases. This CDR3 comprises 15 residues. CDR3 sequence: CASSWTGISNQPQHF. The CDR3 region has the DNA TGTGCCAGCAGCTGGACAGGGATTAGCAATCAGCCCCAGCATTTT.

The CDR3 region has the DNA TGTGCCAGCAGCCTAGAGGGGGCAGGGAACACTGAAGCTTTCTTT. Translated: CASSLEGAGNTEAFF. V and J are TRBV6-5 and TRBJ1-1; 7 bases are shared with TRBD1. Per germline, CDR1 MNHEY and CDR2 SVGAGI. V lost 6 bases and J lost 1; bases outside the gene matches: 8. This CDR3 has 15 residues.

This chain uses TRBV9 with TRBJ1-3, with D unclear. There are 17 residues in the CDR3. Trimming pared 0 bases from V and 3 bases from J, leaving 16 bases between. Per germline, CDR1 SGDLS and CDR2 YYNGEE. This CDR3 is CASSVGGNAGFGNTIYF. The CDR3 DNA reads TGTGCCAGCAGCGTAGGGGGTAATGCGGGCTTTGGAAACACCATATATTTT.

The chain joins TRBV7-9 to TRBJ2-1; the D gene could be TRBD1 or TRBD2 (6 bases each). Germline CDR1 is SEHNR and CDR2 is FQNEAQ (reference sequence). The CDR3 is 14 residues long. Between the trimmed V and J ends, which lost 2 bases and 4 bases, there was a span of 9 bases. CDR3 coding DNA: TGTGCCAGCAGCTTAAGGGGGGCATACAATGAGCAGTTCTTC. This encodes CASSLRGAYNEQFF.

The CDR3 here is CASSSPTGRTDTQYF. CDR3 nucleotide sequence: TGCGCCAGCAGCTCGCCCACGGGACGCACAGATACGCAGTATTTT. J is TRBJ2-3 and V is TRBV4-1; D is possibly TRBD1 or TRBD2 (5 bases each). Germline V CDR1 and CDR2: MGHRA, YSYEKL. The CDR3 has 15 residues. With 5 bases removed from V and 1 base from J, the gap between germline ends came to 13 bases.

The sample holds a few counts of this clone. The rearrangement links TRBV27 to TRBJ2-3; 8 positions match TRBD1. In germline, CDR1 is MNHEY, CDR2 SMNVEV (reference sequence). This CDR3 comprises 16 residues. The ends lost 8 bases at V and 0 bases at J; junction bases unmatched: 10. DNA for the CDR3: TGTGCCAGCCCACTTAGGACAGGGATAAGCACAGATACGCAGTATTTT. Protein product: CASPLRTGISTDTQYF.

The chain links TRBV29-1 to TRBJ2-2, with D possibly TRBD2 on 6 matching bases. The germline V gene has CDR1 SQVTM and CDR2 ANQGSEA. With 1 base removed from V and 5 bases from J, the gap between germline ends came to 17 bases. This CDR3 comprises 16 residues. The CDR3, as DNA: TGCAGCGTTGAAGTTTCGACTAGTCTCTTAACCGGGGAGCTGTTTTTT. It is translated as CSVEVSTSLLTGELFF.

V is TRBV9 and J is TRBJ1-1, with unresolved D. Germline CDR1 reads SGDLS; CDR2 reads YYNGEE. There are 13 residues in the CDR3. Trimming pared 6 bases from V and 0 bases from J, leaving 9 bases between. CDR3 residues: CASTPSLNTEAFF. The CDR3 nucleotides are TGTGCCAGCACGCCTTCCTTGAACACTGAAGCTTTCTTT.

This rearrangement joins TRBV4-3 to TRBJ2-7; D is possibly TRBD2 (5 bases). V lost 1 base, J lost 7 bases, and 14 bases lay in between. Germline lookup yields CDR1 LGHNA and CDR2 YSLEER. This CDR3 comprises 14 residues. The CDR3 nucleotides read TGCGCCAGCAGCCAAGGCTATAATTTAGCGGAGCAGTACTTC. Translation: CASSQGYNLAEQYF.

The chain has TRBV30 and TRBJ2-6, with 7 bases fitting TRBD1. The CDR3 loop spans 16 amino acids. Unmatched junction bases numbered 7, after V lost 2 bases and J lost 3 bases. Germline V gives CDR1 GTSNPN, CDR2 SVGIG (reference sequence). The CDR3 loop reads CAWSLTGLSGANVLTF. DNA for the CDR3: TGTGCCTGGAGTTTGACAGGGTTAAGTGGGGCCAACGTCCTGACTTTC.

This sequence joins TRBV6-5 and TRBJ2-1; 11 positions agree with TRBD2. Per germline, CDR1 MNHEY and CDR2 SVGAGI. CDR3 length equals 15 residues. J gave up 8 bases and V 5 bases, and 8 bases lay outside the gene matches. The CDR3, as DNA: TGTGCCAGCAGTCCTAGCGGGGGGTCGGTACATGAGCAGTTCTTC. Amino acids: CASSPSGGSVHEQFF.

This clone was observed a handful of times. The CDR3 spells CASCQTPNQPQHF. The CDR3 nucleotides are TGTGCCAGCTGTCAGACGCCCAATCAGCCCCAGCATTTT. The rearrangement links TRBV19 to TRBJ1-5; D unresolved. The germline V gene has CDR1 LNHDA and CDR2 SQIVND (reference sequence). CDR3 length equals 13 residues. V shed 9 bases and J shed 3 bases, with 12 bases lying between them.

The chain links TRBV27 to TRBJ2-1; D is unresolved. CDR3 length equals 14 residues. Germline V CDR1 and CDR2: MNHEY, SMNVEV (reference sequence). V lost 8 bases and J 8 bases, leaving 19 bases between the germline ends. The CDR3 DNA reads as TGTGCCAGCGCCTCACCCCTCACGTGGGATGAGCAGTTCTTC. Residues: CASASPLTWDEQFF.

Only one count was recorded for this clone. The V call is TRBV19, the J call TRBJ1-2; the D gene is possibly TRBD1 (5 bases). V was shortened by 3 bases and J by 7 bases, with 9 bases between the two germline ends. Germline lookup yields CDR1 LNHDA and CDR2 SQIVND (reference sequence). The CDR3 has 12 residues. The CDR3 DNA reads TGTGCCAGTAGTATCCAGGGTAGTGGCTACACCTTC. As protein: CASSIQGSGYTF.

The chain combines TRBV27 with TRBJ2-3; 7 bases align to TRBD1. Germline V lookup: CDR1 MNHEY, CDR2 SMNVEV (reference sequence). The V and J ends lost 2 bases and 5 bases, in that order; junction bases with no gene match: 4. The CDR3 has 14 amino acids. The CDR3 loop reads CASSLGTARDTQYF. CDR3 DNA: TGTGCCAGCAGTTTAGGGACAGCCAGAGATACGCAGTATTTT.

The J gene is TRBJ2-3, the V gene TRBV6-5; D is unresolved. The ends were cut back, 7 bases at V and 2 bases at J, with 16 bases in the middle. This CDR3 spans 15 amino acids. Germline assignment: CDR1 MNHEY and CDR2 SVGAGI. The CDR3 bases are TGTGCCAGCAAGCATACAGCCGGGTCCACAGATACGCAGTATTTT. The encoded protein is CASKHTAGSTDTQYF.

This clone was seen a few times. The CDR3 protein is CASSITGQTYNSPLHF. In DNA, the CDR3 is TGTGCCAGTAGTATTACGGGGCAGACCTATAATTCACCCCTCCACTTT. This chain joins TRBV19 and TRBJ1-6; a weak D match, TRBD1 (5 bases). This CDR3 comprises 16 residues. The V end was cut by 3 bases, the J end by 2 bases, with 11 bases between. The germline V gene has CDR1 LNHDA and CDR2 SQIVND (reference sequence).